The rows below give T cell receptor beta chains drawn from one sample of a study of CD8+ T cells in alopecia areata. Produced via immunoSEQ multiplex PCR; TCRdb's table is partial and in-frame only. The table records almost 250,000 clones, less than 80% of them present only once. This sample comprised CD4+ T cells sorted from blood, obtained at week 0. Receptor source: a human donor with alopecia areata. The CDR3 runs from the conserved cysteine through the conserved F or W. A D gene is named only where the DNA matches it firmly. A row's size may be missing; if present it is once, few, many or a size class.

d_call: TRBD1; v_call: TRBV6-5; clone_size: few; j_call: TRBJ1-2; cdr3_nt: TGTGCCAGCAGTTCAGGGGGAGGCTACACCTTC; cdr3_aa: CASSSGGGYTF
d_call: .; v_call: TRBV5-1; clone_size: .; j_call: TRBJ2-3; cdr3_nt: TGCGCCAGCAGCACCTCGGGGGACTCCACAGATACGCAGTATTTT; cdr3_aa: CASSTSGDSTDTQYF
d_call: TRBD1; v_call: TRBV4-1; clone_size: .; j_call: TRBJ2-1; cdr3_nt: TGCGCCAGCAGCCCGGGACAGGGAGGCTTGGTCAATGAGCAGTTCTTC; cdr3_aa: CASSPGQGGLVNEQFF
d_call: .; v_call: TRBV29-1; clone_size: few; j_call: TRBJ2-6; cdr3_nt: TGCAGCGTTGAAGGTGGCTCTGGGGCCAACGTCCTGACTTTC; cdr3_aa: CSVEGGSGANVLTF
d_call: TRBD1; v_call: TRBV4-1; clone_size: .; j_call: TRBJ2-7; cdr3_nt: TGCGCCAGCAGCCAAGATCGGAACAGGGGTTGGGAGCAGTACTTC; cdr3_aa: CASSQDRNRGWEQYF
d_call: TRBD1; v_call: TRBV29-1; clone_size: few; j_call: TRBJ2-7; cdr3_nt: TGCAGCGCCGGGACAGGGGGCTACGAGCAGTACTTC; cdr3_aa: CSAGTGGYEQYF
d_call: .; v_call: TRBV5-6; clone_size: .; j_call: TRBJ2-7; cdr3_nt: TGTGCCAGCAGCACGGACAGCTACGAGCAGTACTTC; cdr3_aa: CASSTDSYEQYF
d_call: TRBD1; v_call: TRBV30; clone_size: .; j_call: TRBJ1-5; cdr3_nt: TGTGCCTGGAGCGAGACGGCCAGGGGGCTTCAGCCCCAGCATTTT; cdr3_aa: CAWSETARGLQPQHF
d_call: .; v_call: TRBV5-1; clone_size: once; j_call: TRBJ1-5; cdr3_nt: TGCGCCAGCAGCTTGGAACCCGGACGGCCCCAGCATTTT; cdr3_aa: CASSLEPGRPQHF
d_call: TRBD1; v_call: TRBV6-5; clone_size: .; j_call: TRBJ1-2; cdr3_nt: TGTGCCAGCAGTGAGACAGGGAACTATGGCTACACCTTC; cdr3_aa: CASSETGNYGYTF
d_call: TRBD1; v_call: TRBV4-1; clone_size: .; j_call: TRBJ2-7; cdr3_nt: TGCGCCAGCAGCCGAAGCGAGACAGGGGGCGTCCTCTCCTACGAGCAGTACTTC; cdr3_aa: CASSRSETGGVLSYEQYF
d_call: .; v_call: TRBV5-1; clone_size: .; j_call: TRBJ2-5; cdr3_nt: TGCGCCAGCAGCTTGGGGAACCAAGAGACCCAGTACTTC; cdr3_aa: CASSLGNQETQYF
d_call: .; v_call: TRBV30; clone_size: .; j_call: TRBJ2-7; cdr3_nt: TGTGCCTGGAGTGTAGGCCAGGGCCCCCCCTACGAGCAGTACTTC; cdr3_aa: CAWSVGQGPPYEQYF
d_call: .; v_call: TRBV5-1; clone_size: .; j_call: TRBJ1-5; cdr3_nt: TGCGCCAGCAGCTTCGACGCTAGCAATCAGCCCCAGCATTTT; cdr3_aa: CASSFDASNQPQHF
d_call: .; v_call: TRBV29-1; clone_size: .; j_call: TRBJ1-5; cdr3_nt: TGCAGCGCCCGAACCCGACAGGAGATTGAGCCCCAGCATTTT; cdr3_aa: CSARTRQEIEPQHF
d_call: .; v_call: TRBV11-2; clone_size: .; j_call: TRBJ2-2; cdr3_nt: TGTGCCAGCAGCTTCTCGGCCCTTCCCCTCGGGGAGCTGTTTTTT; cdr3_aa: CASSFSALPLGELFF
d_call: .; v_call: TRBV6-5; clone_size: .; j_call: TRBJ2-2; cdr3_nt: TGTGCCAGCAGTCGGGACTCCAGAACCGGGGAGCTGTTTTTT; cdr3_aa: CASSRDSRTGELFF
d_call: .; v_call: TRBV25-1; clone_size: .; j_call: TRBJ1-4; cdr3_nt: TGTGCCAGCAGTTCTTGGGAACGGAAAGAAAAACTGTTTTTT; cdr3_aa: CASSSWERKEKLFF
d_call: .; v_call: TRBV9; clone_size: .; j_call: TRBJ1-5; cdr3_nt: TGTGCCAGCAGCGCTACCGGGGTAAATAGCAATCAGCCCCAGCATTTT; cdr3_aa: CASSATGVNSNQPQHF
d_call: TRBD1; v_call: TRBV30; clone_size: .; j_call: TRBJ1-1; cdr3_nt: TGTGCCGTGACAGGGGGTGGTGAAGCTTTCTTT; cdr3_aa: CAVTGGGEAFF
d_call: .; v_call: TRBV29-1; clone_size: .; j_call: TRBJ2-3; cdr3_nt: TGCAGCGTTGAAGGCGGGCTACAATCGCAGTATTTT; cdr3_aa: CSVEGGLQSQYF
d_call: .; v_call: TRBV29-1; clone_size: .; j_call: TRBJ2-2; cdr3_nt: TGCAGCGTTCTCCCCCTAGGGTACGGGGAGCTGTTTTTT; cdr3_aa: CSVLPLGYGELFF
d_call: .; v_call: TRBV5-1; clone_size: few; j_call: TRBJ2-5; cdr3_nt: TGCGCCAGTCGAACCCAGGCGGCAGACCAAGAGACCCAGTACTTC; cdr3_aa: CASRTQAADQETQYF
d_call: TRBD1; v_call: TRBV4-2; clone_size: .; j_call: TRBJ1-2; cdr3_nt: TGTGCCAGCAGCCAAGCGACAGGGGATGACTATGGCTACACCTTC; cdr3_aa: CASSQATGDDYGYTF
d_call: .; v_call: TRBV25-1; clone_size: .; j_call: TRBJ1-6; cdr3_nt: TGTGCCAGCAGTGAATATAGGGGGATCCACTTT; cdr3_aa: CASSEYRGIHF
d_call: TRBD2; v_call: TRBV30; clone_size: .; j_call: TRBJ2-1; cdr3_nt: TGTGCCTGGAGCGACCCGACTAGCGGGGGGTACAATGAGCAGTTCTTC; cdr3_aa: CAWSDPTSGGYNEQFF
d_call: .; v_call: TRBV7-9; clone_size: .; j_call: TRBJ2-7; cdr3_nt: TGTGCCAGCAGCTTGCTTGGCAGGACCTACGAGCAGTACTTC; cdr3_aa: CASSLLGRTYEQYF
d_call: .; v_call: TRBV18; clone_size: .; j_call: TRBJ2-1; cdr3_nt: TGTGCCAGCTCCCCTTTTCCGGGGGGCCGGCACAATGAGCAGTTCTTC; cdr3_aa: CASSPFPGGRHNEQFF
d_call: .; v_call: TRBV6-5; clone_size: .; j_call: TRBJ2-5; cdr3_nt: TGTGCCAGCAGTCATGGAGAGACCCAGTACTTC; cdr3_aa: CASSHGETQYF
d_call: TRBD1; v_call: TRBV9; clone_size: .; j_call: TRBJ2-6; cdr3_nt: TGTGCCAGCAGCCCCCGTAGGACTGACAGGGCTGGGGCCAACGTCCTGACTTTC; cdr3_aa: CASSPRRTDRAGANVLTF
d_call: TRBD1; v_call: TRBV13; clone_size: .; j_call: TRBJ2-1; cdr3_nt: TGTGCCAGCAGCCAGACCCGTGGAACAGGGGACAATGAGCAGTTCTTC; cdr3_aa: CASSQTRGTGDNEQFF
d_call: .; v_call: TRBV29-1; clone_size: .; j_call: TRBJ2-7; cdr3_nt: TGCAGCGTTGAAGATCGGGAAACCTACGAGCAGTACTTC; cdr3_aa: CSVEDRETYEQYF
d_call: TRBD1; v_call: TRBV7-2; clone_size: .; j_call: TRBJ1-4; cdr3_nt: TGTGCCAGCAGCCAGACAGGGGGAACTAATGAAAAACTGTTTTTT; cdr3_aa: CASSQTGGTNEKLFF
d_call: TRBD1; v_call: TRBV19; clone_size: .; j_call: TRBJ2-4; cdr3_nt: TGTGCCAGTAGTATCCCCCGGGACAGGGCAGACAAAAACATTCAGTACTTC; cdr3_aa: CASSIPRDRADKNIQYF
d_call: .; v_call: TRBV30; clone_size: .; j_call: TRBJ2-5; cdr3_nt: TGTGCCTGGAGTGCCTCGGGGCAAGAGACCCAGTACTTC; cdr3_aa: CAWSASGQETQYF
d_call: .; v_call: TRBV30; clone_size: .; j_call: TRBJ1-1; cdr3_nt: TGTGCCTGGAGTCTCTCGGGGCACACTGAAGCTTTCTTT; cdr3_aa: CAWSLSGHTEAFF